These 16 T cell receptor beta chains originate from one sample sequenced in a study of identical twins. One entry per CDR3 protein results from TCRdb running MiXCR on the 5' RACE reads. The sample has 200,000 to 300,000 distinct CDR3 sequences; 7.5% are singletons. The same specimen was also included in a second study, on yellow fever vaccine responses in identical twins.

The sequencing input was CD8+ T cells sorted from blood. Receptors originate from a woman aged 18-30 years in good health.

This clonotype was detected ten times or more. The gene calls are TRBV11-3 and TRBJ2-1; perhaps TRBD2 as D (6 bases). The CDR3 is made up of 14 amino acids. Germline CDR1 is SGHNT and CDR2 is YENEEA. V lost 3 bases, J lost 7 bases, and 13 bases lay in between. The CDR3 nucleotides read TGTGCCAGCAGCTTGGGCGGTGGGGGGAATGAGCAGTTCTTC. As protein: CASSLGGGGNEQFF.

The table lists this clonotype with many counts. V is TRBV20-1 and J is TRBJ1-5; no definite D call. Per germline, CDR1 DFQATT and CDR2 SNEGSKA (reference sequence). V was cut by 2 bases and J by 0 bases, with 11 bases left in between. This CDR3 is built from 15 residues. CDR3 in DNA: TGCAGTGCTAGAATGGGAGGCTATAGCAATCAGCCCCAGCATTTT. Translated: CSARMGGYSNQPQHF.

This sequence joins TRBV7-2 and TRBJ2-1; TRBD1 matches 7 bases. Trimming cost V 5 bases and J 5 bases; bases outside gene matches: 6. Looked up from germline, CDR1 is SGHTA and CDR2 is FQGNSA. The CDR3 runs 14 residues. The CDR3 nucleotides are TGTGCCAGCAGCCTCAACAGGGGACACAATGAGCAGTTCTTC. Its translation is CASSLNRGHNEQFF. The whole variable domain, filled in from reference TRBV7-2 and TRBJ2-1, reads GAGVSQSPSNKVTEKGKDVELRCDPISGHTALYWYRQSLGQGLEFLIYFQGNSAPDKSGLPSDRFSAERTGGSVSTLTIQRTQQEDSAVYLCASSLNRGHNEQFFGPGTRLTVL.

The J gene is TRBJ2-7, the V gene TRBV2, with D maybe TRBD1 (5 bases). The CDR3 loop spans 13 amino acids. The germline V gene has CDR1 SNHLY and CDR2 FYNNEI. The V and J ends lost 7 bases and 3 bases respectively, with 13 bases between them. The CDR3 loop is CASTHGQDYEQYF. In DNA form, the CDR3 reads TGTGCCAGCACCCACGGACAAGACTACGAGCAGTACTTC.

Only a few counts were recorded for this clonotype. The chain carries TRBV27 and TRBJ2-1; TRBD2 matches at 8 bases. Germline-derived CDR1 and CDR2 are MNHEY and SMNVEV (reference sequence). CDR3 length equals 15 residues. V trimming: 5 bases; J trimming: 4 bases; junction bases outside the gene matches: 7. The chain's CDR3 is CASSPRASGYNEQFF. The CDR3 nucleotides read TGTGCCAGCAGTCCCCGGGCTAGCGGGTACAATGAGCAGTTCTTC.

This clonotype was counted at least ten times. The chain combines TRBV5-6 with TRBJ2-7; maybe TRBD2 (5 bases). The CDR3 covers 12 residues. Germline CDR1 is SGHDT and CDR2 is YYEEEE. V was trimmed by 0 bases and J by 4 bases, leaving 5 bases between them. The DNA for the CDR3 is TGTGCCAGCAGCTTGGGGGAGTACGAGCAGTACTTC. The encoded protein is CASSLGEYEQYF.

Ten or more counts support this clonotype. CDR3 in amino acids: CASSPWDRGMGTEAFF. CDR3 DNA: TGTGCCAGCAGTCCGTGGGACAGGGGAATGGGCACTGAAGCTTTCTTT. The chain has TRBV6-1 and TRBJ1-1, with 10 bases lining up with TRBD1. Germline CDR1 is MNHNS and CDR2 is SASEGT. The CDR3 has 16 residues. The V gene end was trimmed by 5 bases and the J gene end by 4 bases; junction bases not matched to a gene: 10.

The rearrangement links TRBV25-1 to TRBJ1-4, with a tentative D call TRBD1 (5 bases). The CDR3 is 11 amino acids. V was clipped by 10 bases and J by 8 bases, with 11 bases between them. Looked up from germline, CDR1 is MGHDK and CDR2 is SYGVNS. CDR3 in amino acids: CATFEGEKLFF. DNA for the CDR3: TGTGCCACCTTCGAGGGGGAAAAACTGTTTTTT.

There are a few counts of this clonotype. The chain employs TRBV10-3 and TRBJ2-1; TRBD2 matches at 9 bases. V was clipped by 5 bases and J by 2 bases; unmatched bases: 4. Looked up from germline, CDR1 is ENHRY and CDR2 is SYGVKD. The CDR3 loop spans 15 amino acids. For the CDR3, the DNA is TGTGCCATCAGTTTAGCGGGAGAAGCCTACAATGAGCAGTTCTTC. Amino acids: CAISLAGEAYNEQFF.

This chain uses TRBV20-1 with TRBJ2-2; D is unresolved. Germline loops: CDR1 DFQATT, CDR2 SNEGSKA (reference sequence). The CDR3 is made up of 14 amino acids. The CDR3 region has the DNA TGCACACCGGGTCGTATGGGGAACACCGGGGAGCTGTTTTTT. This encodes CTPGRMGNTGELFF.

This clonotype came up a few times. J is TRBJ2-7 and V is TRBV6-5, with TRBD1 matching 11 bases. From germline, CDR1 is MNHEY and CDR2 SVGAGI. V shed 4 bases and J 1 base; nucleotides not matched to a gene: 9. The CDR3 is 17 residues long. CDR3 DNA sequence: TGTGCCAGCAGTTGGGGTGGGGGACAGGGGGTGTCCTACGAGCAGTACTTC. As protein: CASSWGGGQGVSYEQYF.

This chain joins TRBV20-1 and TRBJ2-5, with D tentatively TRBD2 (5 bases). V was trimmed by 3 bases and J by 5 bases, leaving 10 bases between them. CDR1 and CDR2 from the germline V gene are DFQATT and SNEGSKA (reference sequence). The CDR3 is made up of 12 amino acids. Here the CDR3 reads CSASSGMETQYF. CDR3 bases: TGCAGTGCTAGCTCCGGGATGGAGACCCAGTACTTC.

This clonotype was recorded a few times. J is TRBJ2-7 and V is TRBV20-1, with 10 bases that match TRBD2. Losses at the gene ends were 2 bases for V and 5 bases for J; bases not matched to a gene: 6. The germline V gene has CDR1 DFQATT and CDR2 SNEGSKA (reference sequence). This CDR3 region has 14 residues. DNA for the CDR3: TGCAGTGCTAGAAGCGGGAGGGCGTGGGACGAGCAGTACTTC. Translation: CSARSGRAWDEQYF.

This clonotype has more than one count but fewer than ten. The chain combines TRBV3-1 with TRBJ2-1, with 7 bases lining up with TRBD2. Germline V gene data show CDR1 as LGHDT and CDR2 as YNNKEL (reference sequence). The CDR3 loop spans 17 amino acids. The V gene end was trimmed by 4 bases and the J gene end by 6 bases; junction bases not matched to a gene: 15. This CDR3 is CASSLTTSPPAGNEQFF. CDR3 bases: TGTGCCAGCAGCCTAACGACTAGCCCCCCGGCTGGCAATGAGCAGTTCTTC.

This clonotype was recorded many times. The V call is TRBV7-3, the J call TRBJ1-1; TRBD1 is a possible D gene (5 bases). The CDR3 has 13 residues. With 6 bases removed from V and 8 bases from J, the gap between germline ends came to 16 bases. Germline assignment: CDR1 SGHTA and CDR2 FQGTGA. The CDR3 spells CASREGKSREAFF. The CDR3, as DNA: TGTGCCAGCAGGGAGGGGAAGTCGCGCGAAGCTTTCTTT.

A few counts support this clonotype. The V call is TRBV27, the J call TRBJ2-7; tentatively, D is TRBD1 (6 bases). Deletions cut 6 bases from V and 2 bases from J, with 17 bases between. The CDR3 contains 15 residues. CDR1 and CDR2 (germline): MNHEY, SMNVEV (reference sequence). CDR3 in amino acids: CASSPSGVHAYEQYV. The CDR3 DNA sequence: TGTGCCAGCAGCCCTTCAGGGGTTCATGCCTACGAGCAGTACGTC.